Sequencing of this T cell receptor (beta chain) was carried out in a study of OX40 agonist ivuxolimab in advanced cancers. The CDR3 loop spans 16 amino acids. The germline gives CDR1 MNHEY, CDR2 SVGAGI. The V gene lost 0 bases and the J gene lost 3 bases, with 14 bases spanning the gap. Researchers took blood at baseline, on cycle 4 day 1, and on cycle 7 day 1. Data came from immunoSEQ multiplex PCR; TCRdb stores just in-frame clones and leaves some out. Of about 67,000 clones in the sample, roughly nine tenths were seen once. Sequenced here: CD4+ or CD8+ T cells sorted from blood, sampled in a trial of the OX40 agonist ivuxolimab. This receptor was taken from an adult with an advanced solid tumor such as melanoma, head and neck, liver or kidney cancer. This rearrangement joins TRBV6-5 to TRBJ1-1; maybe TRBD1 (5 bases). CDR3 sequence: CASSYSARGADTEAFF. The CDR3 coding sequence is TGTGCCAGCAGTTACTCCGCGAGAGGGGCCGACACTGAAGCTTTCTTT.